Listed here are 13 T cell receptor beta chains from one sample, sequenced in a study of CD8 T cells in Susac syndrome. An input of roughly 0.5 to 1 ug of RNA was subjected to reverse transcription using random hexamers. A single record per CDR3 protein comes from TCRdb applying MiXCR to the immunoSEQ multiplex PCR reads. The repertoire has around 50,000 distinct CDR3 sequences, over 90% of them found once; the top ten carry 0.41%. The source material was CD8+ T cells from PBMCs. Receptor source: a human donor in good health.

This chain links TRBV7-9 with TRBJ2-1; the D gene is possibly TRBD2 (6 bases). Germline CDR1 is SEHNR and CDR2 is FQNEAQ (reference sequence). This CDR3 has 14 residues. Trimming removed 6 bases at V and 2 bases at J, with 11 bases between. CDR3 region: CASRSRGAYNEQFF. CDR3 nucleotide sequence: TGTGCCAGCAGGTCGCGGGGCGCCTACAATGAGCAGTTCTTC.

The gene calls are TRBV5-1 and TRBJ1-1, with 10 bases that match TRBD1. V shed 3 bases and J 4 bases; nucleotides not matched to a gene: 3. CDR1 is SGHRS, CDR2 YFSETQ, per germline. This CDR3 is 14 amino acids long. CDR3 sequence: CASSYRDRGTEAFF. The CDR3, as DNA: TGCGCCAGCAGCTACAGGGACAGGGGCACTGAAGCTTTCTTT.

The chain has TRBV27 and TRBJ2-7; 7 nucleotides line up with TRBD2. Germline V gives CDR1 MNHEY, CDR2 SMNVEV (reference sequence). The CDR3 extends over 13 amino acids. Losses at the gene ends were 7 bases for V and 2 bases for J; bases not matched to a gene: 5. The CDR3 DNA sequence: TGTGCCAGCAAGGCGGGGGATACCTACGAGCAGTACTTC. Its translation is CASKAGDTYEQYF.

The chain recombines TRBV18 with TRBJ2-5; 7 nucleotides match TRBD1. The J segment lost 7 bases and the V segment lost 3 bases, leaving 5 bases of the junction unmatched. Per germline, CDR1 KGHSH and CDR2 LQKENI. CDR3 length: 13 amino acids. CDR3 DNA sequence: TGTGCCAGCTCACCCGACAGGGCGCCGACCCAGTACTTC. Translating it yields CASSPDRAPTQYF.

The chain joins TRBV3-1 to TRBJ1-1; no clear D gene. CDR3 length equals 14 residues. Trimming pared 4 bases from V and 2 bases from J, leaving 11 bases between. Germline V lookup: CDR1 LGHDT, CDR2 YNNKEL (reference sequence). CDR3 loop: CASSLKGANTEAFF. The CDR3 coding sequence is TGTGCCAGCAGCCTAAAGGGAGCCAACACTGAAGCTTTCTTT.

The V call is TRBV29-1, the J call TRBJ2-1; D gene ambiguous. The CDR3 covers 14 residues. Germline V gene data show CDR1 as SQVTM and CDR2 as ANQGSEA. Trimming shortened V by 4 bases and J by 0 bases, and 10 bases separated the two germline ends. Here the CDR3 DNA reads TGCAGCGTTGTGGCTTCCCTCTCCTACAATGAGCAGTTCTTC. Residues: CSVVASLSYNEQFF.

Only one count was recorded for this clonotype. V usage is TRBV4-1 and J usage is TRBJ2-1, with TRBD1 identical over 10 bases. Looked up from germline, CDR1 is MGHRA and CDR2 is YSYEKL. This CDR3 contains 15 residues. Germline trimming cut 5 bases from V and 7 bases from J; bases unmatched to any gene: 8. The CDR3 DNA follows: TGCGCCAGCAGCTTAGGACAGGGGGAGCTAAATGAGCAGTTCTTC. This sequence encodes CASSLGQGELNEQFF.

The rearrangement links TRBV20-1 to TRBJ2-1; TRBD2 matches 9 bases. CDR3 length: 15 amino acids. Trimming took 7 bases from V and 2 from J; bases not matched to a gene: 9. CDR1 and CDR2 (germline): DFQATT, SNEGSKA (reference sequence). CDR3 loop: CSGGSGSGAYNEQFF. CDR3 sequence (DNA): TGCAGTGGTGGTAGCGGGAGCGGGGCCTACAATGAGCAGTTCTTC.

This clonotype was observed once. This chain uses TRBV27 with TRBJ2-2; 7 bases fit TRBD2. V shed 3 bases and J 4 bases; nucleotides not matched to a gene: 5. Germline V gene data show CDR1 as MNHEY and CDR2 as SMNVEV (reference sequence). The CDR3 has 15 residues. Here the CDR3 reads CASSLPSGRTGELFF. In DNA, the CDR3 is TGTGCCAGCAGTTTGCCTAGCGGCCGCACCGGGGAGCTGTTTTTT.

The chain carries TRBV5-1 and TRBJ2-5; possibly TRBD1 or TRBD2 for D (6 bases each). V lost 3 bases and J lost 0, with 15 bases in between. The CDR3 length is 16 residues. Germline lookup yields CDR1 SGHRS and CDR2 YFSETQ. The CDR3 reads CASSSSGAPHQETQYF. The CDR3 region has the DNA TGCGCCAGCAGCTCGTCGGGGGCCCCCCACCAAGAGACCCAGTACTTC.

The CDR3 DNA follows: TGTGCCTGGAGTAGGGGTACTCTCTCCTACGAGCAGTACTTC. Translated: CAWSRGTLSYEQYF. J is TRBJ2-7 and V is TRBV30, with D perhaps TRBD1 (5 bases). Per germline, CDR1 GTSNPN and CDR2 SVGIG (reference sequence). Trimming took 2 bases from V and 0 from J, leaving 11 bases between them. The CDR3 sequence is 14 residues long.

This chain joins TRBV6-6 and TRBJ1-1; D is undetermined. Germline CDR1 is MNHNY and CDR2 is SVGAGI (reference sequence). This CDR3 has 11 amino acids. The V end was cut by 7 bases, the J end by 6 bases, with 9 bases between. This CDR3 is CASTLDAEAFF. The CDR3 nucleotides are TGTGCCAGCACCTTGGACGCTGAAGCTTTCTTT.

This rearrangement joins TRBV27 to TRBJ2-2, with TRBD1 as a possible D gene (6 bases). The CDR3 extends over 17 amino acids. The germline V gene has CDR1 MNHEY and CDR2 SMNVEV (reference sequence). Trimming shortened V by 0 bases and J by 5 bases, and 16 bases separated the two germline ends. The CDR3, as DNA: TGTGCCAGCAGTTTATCTGGGCAGGGGCGGTATACCGGGGAGCTGTTTTTT. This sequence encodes CASSLSGQGRYTGELFF.